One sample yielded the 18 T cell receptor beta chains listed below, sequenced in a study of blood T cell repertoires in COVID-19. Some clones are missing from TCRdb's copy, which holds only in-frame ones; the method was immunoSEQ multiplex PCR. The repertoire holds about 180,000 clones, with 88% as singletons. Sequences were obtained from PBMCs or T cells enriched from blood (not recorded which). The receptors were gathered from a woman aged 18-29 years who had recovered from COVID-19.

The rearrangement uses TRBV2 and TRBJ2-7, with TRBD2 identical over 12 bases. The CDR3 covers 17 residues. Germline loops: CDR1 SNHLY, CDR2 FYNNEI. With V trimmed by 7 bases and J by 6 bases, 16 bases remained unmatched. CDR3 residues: CASIESKRTSGGSEQYF. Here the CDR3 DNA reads TGTGCCAGCATCGAGTCAAAACGTACTAGCGGGGGGAGCGAGCAGTACTTC.

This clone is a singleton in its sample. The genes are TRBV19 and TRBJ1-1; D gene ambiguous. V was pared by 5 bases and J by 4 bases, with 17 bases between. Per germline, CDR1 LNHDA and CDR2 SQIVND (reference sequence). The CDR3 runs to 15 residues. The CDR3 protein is CASSPSGEGSTEAFF. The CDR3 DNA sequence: TGTGCCAGTAGTCCCTCTGGGGAAGGGAGCACTGAAGCTTTCTTT.

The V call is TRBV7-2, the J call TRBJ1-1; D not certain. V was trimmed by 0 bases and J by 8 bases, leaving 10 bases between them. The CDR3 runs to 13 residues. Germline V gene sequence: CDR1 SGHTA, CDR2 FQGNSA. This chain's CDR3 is CASSLAAWREAFF. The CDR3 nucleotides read TGTGCCAGCAGCTTAGCCGCTTGGAGGGAAGCTTTCTTT.

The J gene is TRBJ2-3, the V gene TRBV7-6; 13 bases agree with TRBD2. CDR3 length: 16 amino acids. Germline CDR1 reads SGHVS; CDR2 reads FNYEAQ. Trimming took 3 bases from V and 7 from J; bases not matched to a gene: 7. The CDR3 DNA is TGTGCCAGCAGCTTTTACCCCGGGACTAGCGGGAATACGCAGTATTTT. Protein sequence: CASSFYPGTSGNTQYF.

The CDR3, as DNA: TGTGCCAGCAGTTTGGGGACTCACTACGAGCAGTACTTC. This gives the protein CASSLGTHYEQYF. The rearrangement joins TRBV27 to TRBJ2-7, with D possibly matching TRBD2 (6 bases). The CDR3 is 13 amino acids. The V gene's germline CDR1 is MNHEY and CDR2 SMNVEV (reference sequence). Deletions cut 3 bases from V and 3 bases from J, with 9 bases between.

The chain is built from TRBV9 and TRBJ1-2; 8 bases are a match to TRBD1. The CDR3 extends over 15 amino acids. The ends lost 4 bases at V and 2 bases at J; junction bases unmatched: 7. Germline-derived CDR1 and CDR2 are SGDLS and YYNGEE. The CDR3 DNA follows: TGTGCCAGCAGCCCGAGTTGGGACAGGAACTATGGCTACACCTTC. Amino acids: CASSPSWDRNYGYTF.

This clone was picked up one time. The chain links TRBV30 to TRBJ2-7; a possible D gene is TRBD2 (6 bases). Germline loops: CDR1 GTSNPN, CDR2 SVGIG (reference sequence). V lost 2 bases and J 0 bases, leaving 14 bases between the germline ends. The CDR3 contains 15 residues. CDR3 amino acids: CAWSSFGLTSYEQYF. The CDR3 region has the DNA TGTGCCTGGAGTTCGTTCGGACTAACCTCCTACGAGCAGTACTTC.

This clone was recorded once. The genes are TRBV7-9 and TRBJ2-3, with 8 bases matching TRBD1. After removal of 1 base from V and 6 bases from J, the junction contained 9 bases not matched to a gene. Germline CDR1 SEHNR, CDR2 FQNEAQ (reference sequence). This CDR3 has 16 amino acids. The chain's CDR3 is CASSLESTGEEDTQYF. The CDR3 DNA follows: TGTGCCAGCAGCTTAGAATCGACAGGGGAAGAGGATACGCAGTATTTT. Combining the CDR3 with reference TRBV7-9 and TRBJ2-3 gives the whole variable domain DTGVSQNPRHKITKRGQNVTFRCDPISEHNRLYWYRQTLGQGPEFLTYFQNEAQLEKSRLLSDRFSAERPKGSFSTLEIQRTEQGDSAMYLCASSLESTGEEDTQYFGPGTRLTVL.

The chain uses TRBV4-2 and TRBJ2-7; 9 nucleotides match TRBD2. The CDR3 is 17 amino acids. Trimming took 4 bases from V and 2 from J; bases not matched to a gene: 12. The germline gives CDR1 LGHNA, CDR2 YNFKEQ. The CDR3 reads CASSPSVGRGGAYEQYF. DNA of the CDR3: TGTGCCAGCAGCCCCTCTGTAGGGCGGGGGGGCGCCTACGAGCAGTACTTC.

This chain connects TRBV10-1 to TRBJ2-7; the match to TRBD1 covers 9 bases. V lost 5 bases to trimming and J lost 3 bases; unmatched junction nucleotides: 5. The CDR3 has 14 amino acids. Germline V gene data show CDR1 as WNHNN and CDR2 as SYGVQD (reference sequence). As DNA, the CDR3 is TGCGCCAGCAGTTCCGGGACAGGGAACTACGAGCAGTACTTC. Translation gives CASSSGTGNYEQYF.

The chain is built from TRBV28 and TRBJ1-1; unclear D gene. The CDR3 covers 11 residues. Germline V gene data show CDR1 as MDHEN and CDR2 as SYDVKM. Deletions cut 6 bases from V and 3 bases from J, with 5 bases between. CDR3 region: CASRGDTEAFF. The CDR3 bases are TGTGCCAGCAGAGGAGACACTGAAGCTTTCTTT.

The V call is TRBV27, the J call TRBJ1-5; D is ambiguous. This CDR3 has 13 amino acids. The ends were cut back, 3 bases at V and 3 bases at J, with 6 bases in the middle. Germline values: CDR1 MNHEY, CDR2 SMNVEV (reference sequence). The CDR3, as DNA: TGTGCCAGCAGTTTGGGCCTCAATCAGCCCCAGCATTTT. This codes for CASSLGLNQPQHF.

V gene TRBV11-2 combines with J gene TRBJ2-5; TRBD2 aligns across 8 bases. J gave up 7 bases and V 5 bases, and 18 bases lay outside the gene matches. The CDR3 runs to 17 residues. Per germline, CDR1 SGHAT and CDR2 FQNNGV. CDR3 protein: CASSPRAGPGGGVTQYF. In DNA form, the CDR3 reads TGTGCCAGCAGCCCTCGGGCCGGACCCGGGGGGGGTGTGACCCAGTACTTC.

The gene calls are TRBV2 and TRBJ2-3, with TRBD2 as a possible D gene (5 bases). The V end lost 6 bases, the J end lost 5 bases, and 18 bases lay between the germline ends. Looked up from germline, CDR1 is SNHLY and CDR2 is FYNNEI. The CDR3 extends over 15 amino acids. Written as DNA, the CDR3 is TGTGCCAGCAGGCTTTGGCCCCACCGGGGAGATACGCAGTATTTT. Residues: CASRLWPHRGDTQYF.

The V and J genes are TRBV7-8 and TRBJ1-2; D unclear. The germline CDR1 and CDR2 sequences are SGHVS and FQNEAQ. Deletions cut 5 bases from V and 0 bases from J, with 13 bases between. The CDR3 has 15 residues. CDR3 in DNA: TGTGCCAGCAGCCCTCCTGGGCAAACTAACTATGGCTACACCTTC. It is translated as CASSPPGQTNYGYTF.

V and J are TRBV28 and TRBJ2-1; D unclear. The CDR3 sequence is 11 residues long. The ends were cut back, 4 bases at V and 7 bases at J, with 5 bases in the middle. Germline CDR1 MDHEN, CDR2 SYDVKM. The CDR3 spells CASSYLNEQFF. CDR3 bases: TGTGCCAGCAGTTACTTAAATGAGCAGTTCTTC.

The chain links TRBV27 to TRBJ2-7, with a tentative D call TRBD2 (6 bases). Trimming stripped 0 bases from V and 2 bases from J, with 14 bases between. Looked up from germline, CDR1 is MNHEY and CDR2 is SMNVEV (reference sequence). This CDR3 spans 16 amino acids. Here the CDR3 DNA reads TGTGCCAGCAGTTTATCCACGACCGCGGGAACCTACGAGCAGTACTTC. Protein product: CASSLSTTAGTYEQYF.

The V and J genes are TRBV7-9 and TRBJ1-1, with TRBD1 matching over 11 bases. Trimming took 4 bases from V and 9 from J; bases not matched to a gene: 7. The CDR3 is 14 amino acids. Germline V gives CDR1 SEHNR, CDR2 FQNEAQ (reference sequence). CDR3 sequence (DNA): TGTGCCAGCAGCTCGGGACAGGGGGTTCTACAAGCTTTCTTT. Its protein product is CASSSGQGVLQAFF.